This TCR beta chain emerged from a study of T cell repertoires in cytomegalovirus infection. Overall study: Evidence of both CMV infection and a matching HLA type came from public TCR beta signatures. General study points: Within the response measured ex vivo, HLA-C-restricted CMV-specific TCR beta clonotypes were dominant.

This clonotype was counted only a few times. No antigen is known for it. In germline, CDR1 is SGHVS, CDR2 FNYEAQ. V was clipped by 6 bases and J by 0 bases; unmatched bases: 6. This CDR3 has 15 amino acids. TCRdb itself ran the reads through MiXCR, one entry per CDR3 protein. In the table there are approximately 390,000 distinct CDR3 sequences, about 35% of which are singletons. The J gene is TRBJ1-1, the V gene TRBV7-6; 8 bases line up with TRBD1. The source was cultured PBMCs, collected from culture after CMV antigen stimulation. The source is a human donor in good health (CMV status not recorded). Some clones in this sample may be carry-over from other donors' samples. CDR3 DNA: TGTGCCAGCAGTCAGGGACAGGCCATGAACACTGAAGCTTTCTTT. Translated, it gives CASSQGQAMNTEAFF.